This paragraph covers one T cell receptor beta chain sequence. Antigen specificity is unknown. Only in-frame clones appear in the TCRdb table, and some are missing; sequencing was by immunoSEQ multiplex PCR. The sample includes around 180,000 clones, about nine tenths of them seen just once. The data were taken from a study of T cell responses to AZD1222 COVID-19 vaccine. Study results and limitations: White British people made up most donors, females outnumbered males, and clonal diversity was possibly underestimated. The breadth and depth of Spike-specific TCRs increased once two AZD1222 doses had been given. Seropositive AZD1222 recipients at baseline numbered only 5 or 6.

This CDR3 region has 13 residues. V dropped 2 bases and J dropped 4 bases, with 8 bases sitting between them. Germline CDR1 reads LGHDT; CDR2 reads YNNKEL (reference sequence). The rearrangement links TRBV3-1 (or the pseudogene TRBV3-2) to TRBJ1-2; D is undetermined. Sequenced material: peripheral blood, taken on day 0 of AZD1222 vaccination. The sequence was obtained from an adult in good health. The CDR3 loop is CASSQSGLYGYTF. The CDR3 region has the DNA TGTGCCAGCAGCCAAAGTGGTCTCTATGGCTACACCTTC.